This T cell receptor beta chain was obtained from a study of shared clonotypes between healthy human individuals. Overall study context: CD4 naive and CD4 memory each took three plates per donor, while CD8 naive took two and CD8 memory one. Study results and limitations: Rarefaction revealed incomplete sorted-subset sequencing despite large depth. A handful of donors showed sharing of around 5% of naive CD4 clonotypes.

This clone was observed a few times. Its antigen is not identified. Every donor, a Caucasian adult, lived in Nashville, Tennessee. The ends lost 3 bases at V and 8 bases at J; junction bases unmatched: 5. The CDR3 has 14 residues. Germline CDR1 reads SGHRS; CDR2 reads YFSETQ. Assay: immunoSEQ multiplex PCR; the TCRdb copy retains only in-frame clones and omits some. This repertoire shows roughly 1 million clones, approximately 76% found once; its top ten account for 1.4%. Sequencing used memory CD4+ T cells sorted from blood. Subset noted: CD45RA-negative fraction. This clonotype originated in a man between 18 and 29 years old in good health. The V gene is TRBV5-1, the J gene TRBJ1-6; the match to TRBD1 covers 7 bases. The CDR3 sequence: CASSSGQVDSPLHF. In DNA form, the CDR3 reads TGCGCCAGCAGCTCAGGACAGGTAGATTCACCCCTCCACTTT.